What follows are 3 T cell receptor beta chains derived from one specimen sequenced in a study of blood T cells in healthy people across ages. The use of a sample-barcoded 5' primer and a J-beta primer mix characterized a second PCR of roughly 6 to 11 cycles. In TCRdb, the 5' RACE reads were re-called with MiXCR into one record per CDR3 protein. This sample has fewer than 1 million distinct CDR3 sequences, with approximately 48% found just once. Sequences were obtained from blood. These receptor sequences come from a man in his sixties in good health.

This clonotype was observed at least ten times. This chain connects TRBV2 to TRBJ2-7, with D tentatively TRBD2 (6 bases). Germline V CDR1 and CDR2: SNHLY, FYNNEI. The CDR3 is 15 residues long. V was clipped by 7 bases and J by 2 bases, with 18 bases between them. CDR3 residues: CASTALEDYTYEQYF. DNA for the CDR3: TGTGCCAGCACCGCACTCGAGGACTACACCTACGAGCAGTACTTC.

This chain uses TRBV2 with TRBJ1-2; D ambiguous. This CDR3 comprises 14 residues. The germline CDR1 and CDR2 sequences are SNHLY and FYNNEI. V lost 8 bases and J lost 3, with 16 bases in between. For the CDR3, the DNA is TGTGCCAGCGACGGCCTGGGCGGACACTATGGCTACACCTTC. It encodes CASDGLGGHYGYTF.

The chain joins TRBV18 to TRBJ1-1; no firm D call. With 2 bases removed from V and 3 bases from J, the gap between germline ends came to 7 bases. Germline CDR1 reads KGHSH; CDR2 reads LQKENI. The CDR3 consists of 13 residues. CDR3 sequence (DNA): TGTGCCAGCTCACCAATAGAGGACACTGAAGCTTTCTTT. Encoded protein: CASSPIEDTEAFF.